One and the same sample provided the 18 T cell receptor beta chains below, sequenced in a study of cytomegalovirus exposure and HLA in healthy donors. The PCR employed 60 Vbeta primers together with 13 Jbeta primers. Sequencing used immunoSEQ multiplex PCR; TCRdb keeps in-frame clones, though not all of them. The sample includes about 250,000 clones, around 80% of them seen just once. Sequences were obtained from PBMCs. Receptors were obtained from a boy aged 5-17 years in good health and CMV-seronegative.

The V and J genes are TRBV5-1 and TRBJ2-5, with 7 bases aligning to TRBD1. With V trimmed by 4 bases and J by 7 bases, 16 bases remained unmatched. This CDR3 is built from 16 residues. CDR1 is SGHRS, CDR2 YFSETQ, per germline. CDR3 residues: CASSRPGQERGRTQYF. For the CDR3, the DNA is TGCGCCAGCAGCAGACCCGGACAGGAGAGGGGTCGGACCCAGTACTTC.

This clone has more than one count but fewer than ten. The chain has TRBV6-5 and TRBJ1-1; possible D gene TRBD1, 5 bases. The CDR3 has 13 amino acids. Germline V gene sequence: CDR1 MNHEY, CDR2 SVGAGI. Trimming stripped 6 bases from V and 3 bases from J, with 11 bases between. Here the CDR3 reads CASSQWGDTEAFF. CDR3 DNA: TGTGCCAGCAGCCAATGGGGGGACACTGAAGCTTTCTTT.

The chain links TRBV10-2 to TRBJ2-1; 11 bases map to TRBD1. The V gene's germline CDR1 is WSHSY and CDR2 SAAADI. This CDR3 comprises 16 residues. With 0 bases clipped from V and 7 bases from J, the junction kept 5 bases outside the gene matches. The CDR3, as DNA: TGCGCCAGCAGTGAGTCGCCCGGACAGGGGGCGAATGAGCAGTTCTTC. Translating it yields CASSESPGQGANEQFF.

This clone appeared once. The chain uses TRBV7-2 and TRBJ1-4; 7 nucleotides match TRBD1. V was pared by 5 bases and J by 1 base, with 7 bases of the junction left unmatched. CDR1 SGHTA and CDR2 FQGNSA come from the germline V gene. This CDR3 spans 16 amino acids. CDR3: CASSPDREGTNEKLFF. As DNA, the CDR3 is TGTGCCAGCAGCCCCGACAGGGAAGGAACTAATGAAAAACTGTTTTTT.

The chain combines TRBV19 with TRBJ2-7, with 7 bases that match TRBD2. Per germline, CDR1 LNHDA and CDR2 SQIVND (reference sequence). This CDR3 is 14 amino acids long. The V segment lost 3 bases and the J segment 5 bases; nucleotides outside the gene matches: 7. For the CDR3, the DNA is TGTGCCAGTAGTATTAGGCAGGGACTAAACGAGCAGTACTTC. Translation gives CASSIRQGLNEQYF.

The gene calls are TRBV10-3 and TRBJ2-7; 7 bases map to TRBD2. CDR3 length: 17 amino acids. V shed 0 bases, J shed 3 bases, and the junction held 11 bases outside the gene matches. Germline CDR1 and CDR2: ENHRY and SYGVKD. The DNA of the CDR3 is TGTGCCATCAGTGAGTCGGCTAGCGGAGCGCGAGACTACGAGCAGTACTTC. This encodes CAISESASGARDYEQYF.

Details on this clone: Its ends do not fully match the called genes, so a read error is possible. J is TRBJ2-7 and V is TRBV6-5; no definite D call. CDR1 and CDR2 from the germline V gene are MNHEY and SVGAGI. This CDR3 is 12 amino acids long. Here the CDR3 reads CAGSYSSYEQYF. The DNA of the CDR3 is TGTGCCGGCAGTTACTCGAGCTACGAGCAGTACTTC.

The rearrangement links TRBV2 to TRBJ2-3; no clear D gene. This CDR3 has 11 amino acids. Germline assignment: CDR1 SNHLY and CDR2 FYNNEI. With 7 bases removed from V and 4 bases from J, the gap between germline ends came to 6 bases. The CDR3 DNA reads TGTGCCAGCATCTACGCAGATACGCAGTATTTT. As protein: CASIYADTQYF.

The chain combines TRBV6-5 with TRBJ1-1; the D gene is possibly TRBD1 (6 bases). Germline CDR1 MNHEY, CDR2 SVGAGI. This CDR3 is 14 amino acids long. V shed 6 bases and J shed 5 bases, with 16 bases lying between them. In nucleotides, the CDR3 is TGTGCCAGCAGCTCTGGGGGGGCGTTGACTGAAGCTTTCTTT. Protein sequence: CASSSGGALTEAFF.

V usage is TRBV15 and J usage is TRBJ2-1; D is possibly TRBD2 (6 bases). Germline V lookup: CDR1 LNHNV, CDR2 YYDKDF (reference sequence). Trimming took off 1 base at V and 5 bases at J, with 12 bases between the two ends. The CDR3 is made up of 15 amino acids. This chain's CDR3 is CATSRVVGGDNEQFF. The CDR3 DNA reads as TGTGCCACCAGCAGAGTCGTGGGCGGGGACAATGAGCAGTTCTTC.

The CDR3, as DNA: TGTGCCAGTACCCGGCAGGGCTCCTACAATGAGCAGTTCTTC. As protein: CASTRQGSYNEQFF. This sequence joins TRBV19 and TRBJ2-1; perhaps TRBD1 as D (5 bases). This CDR3 is built from 14 residues. Germline V gives CDR1 LNHDA, CDR2 SQIVND (reference sequence). V was trimmed by 7 bases and J by 0 bases, leaving 10 bases between them.

Points on this clone: Germline and junction disagree at one end, which may indicate a read error. The chain employs TRBV7-7 and TRBJ2-1; 8 nucleotides agree with TRBD1. Germline CDR1 reads SSHAT; CDR2 reads FNYEAQ (reference sequence). The length of the CDR3 is 15 residues. The CDR3 coding sequence is TGTGCTAGCAGCTTATTGGGACAGGACTACAATGAGCAGTTCTTC. Residues: CASSLLGQDYNEQFF.

The genes are TRBV5-3 and TRBJ2-4; the D gene is possibly TRBD1 (5 bases). TRBV5-3 is marked as an open reading frame, function uncertain. CDR3 length: 13 amino acids. V shed 10 bases and J shed 3 bases, with 14 bases lying between them. CDR3 sequence (DNA): TGTGCCGACCGGGCGGACAACAAAAACATTCAGTACTTC. Translated, it gives CADRADNKNIQYF.

The chain carries TRBV5-1 and TRBJ2-2; D is ambiguous. CDR1 and CDR2 (germline): SGHRS, YFSETQ. The CDR3 contains 13 residues. Trimming cost V 4 bases and J 1 base, with 5 bases left between them. The DNA of the CDR3 is TGCGCCAGCAGCACGAGGAACACCGGGGAGCTGTTTTTT. It is translated as CASSTRNTGELFF.

The J gene is TRBJ2-5, the V gene TRBV5-4; 8 bases line up with TRBD2. The germline V gene has CDR1 SGHNT and CDR2 YYREEE (reference sequence). J was trimmed by 4 bases and V by 4 bases; bases with no gene match: 15. The CDR3 covers 17 residues. The CDR3 sequence: CASSRALRRGAGETQYF. The CDR3 DNA sequence: TGTGCCAGCAGCCGAGCCCTGAGGCGGGGGGCGGGAGAGACCCAGTACTTC.

This clone has just a few counts. The chain recombines TRBV5-4 with TRBJ1-1, with D maybe TRBD1 (6 bases). The CDR3 consists of 16 residues. CDR1 and CDR2 from the germline V gene are SGHNT and YYREEE (reference sequence). Trimming took off 6 bases at V and 6 bases at J, with 24 bases between the two ends. In DNA form, the CDR3 reads TGTGCCAGCACGAACAGGGCCCGATTCGGAACTTCTGAAGCTTTCTTT. Residues: CASTNRARFGTSEAFF.

The rearrangement links TRBV9 to TRBJ2-1; TRBD1 agrees at 7 bases. CDR1 SGDLS and CDR2 YYNGEE come from the germline V gene. CDR3 length equals 16 residues. J gave up 5 bases and V 3 bases, and 11 bases lay outside the gene matches. CDR3 sequence: CASSAESGQFHNEQFF. DNA for the CDR3: TGTGCCAGCAGCGCCGAATCGGGACAGTTTCACAATGAGCAGTTCTTC.

The chain employs TRBV10-1 and TRBJ2-7, with TRBD2 matching over 14 bases. Germline trimming cut 3 bases from V and 7 bases from J; bases unmatched to any gene: 8. The V gene's germline CDR1 is WNHNN and CDR2 SYGVQD (reference sequence). The CDR3 sequence is 16 residues long. The CDR3 DNA reads as TGCGCCAGCAGTGATCCCGGGACTAGCGGGAGTTTGGAGCAGTACTTC. It translates to CASSDPGTSGSLEQYF.